This T cell receptor beta chain originates from a study of blood T cells in healthy people across ages. CDR3 size: 13 residues. The germline gives CDR1 SNHLY, CDR2 FYNNEI. V was clipped by 9 bases and J by 5 bases; unmatched bases: 1. A J-beta primer mix and a sample-barcoded 5' primer were used in a second PCR of roughly 6 to 11 cycles. A template-switch adaptor with 12 random nucleotides tagged each cDNA molecule. Per sample, CDR3-containing paired-end reads numbered at least 3 million. TCRdb reprocessed the 5' RACE reads with MiXCR, giving one entry per CDR3 protein. The sample comprises 1.5 million or so distinct CDR3 sequences, approximately 40% of which are singletons, and roughly 7.9% rests with the top ten.

This sequence was found in a woman younger than 30 in good health. The genes are TRBV2 and TRBJ2-1, with TRBD2 matching over 13 bases. The sequenced sample consisted of blood. CDR3 protein: CASGLAGDNEQFF. DNA for the CDR3: TGTGCCAGTGGACTAGCGGGAGACAATGAGCAGTTCTTC.